This entry is about one T cell receptor (beta chain). This sample was included in a study of blood T cell repertoires in COVID-19. Clinical histories supplied by participants themselves formed the basis of cohort assignment. Data came from immunoSEQ multiplex PCR; TCRdb stores just in-frame clones and leaves some out. Of around 250,000 clones listed, around 84% are singletons. CDR3 length: 16 residues. The ends were cut back, 6 bases at V and 0 bases at J, with 15 bases in the middle. Germline CDR1 is MRHNA and CDR2 is SNTAGT. The sequenced sample consisted of PBMCs or T cells enriched from blood (not recorded which). This receptor was taken from a man between 18 and 29 years old who had recovered from COVID-19. The rearrangement uses TRBV6-4 and TRBJ2-4; a possible D gene is TRBD1 (6 bases). In DNA, the CDR3 is TGTGCCAGCAGGAGTCGGACAGCCATAGCCAAAAACATTCAGTACTTC. This gives the protein CASRSRTAIAKNIQYF.